Given below is one TCR beta chain in context. This sample is drawn from a study of human T cells and chemical hapten exposure. Time point here: pre-sensitization, week 0. Treatment described: therapeutic diphenylcyclopropenone sensitization with weekly scalp DPC. The study extracted total RNA from unfractionated whole blood. CDR1 MNHEY and CDR2 SVGAGI come from the germline V gene. CDR3 length: 15 residues. Trimming shortened V by 0 bases and J by 4 bases, and 12 bases separated the two germline ends. In the original workflow: TCRs per sample had a median of approximately 98,000 and ranged from roughly 23,224 to 700,000. TCRdb re-called the RACE reads with MiXCR, one entry per CDR3 protein. TCRdb's processing, not the study's, gives the V and J calls here. In the table there are some 70,000 distinct CDR3 sequences, 10% to 11% of which are singletons.

This receptor was identified in a woman aged 50 to 60 with alopecia areata. Some clones in this sample may be carry-over from other donors' samples. The V call is TRBV6-5, the J call TRBJ1-2; D may be TRBD1 (6 bases). Sequences were derived from whole blood, sampled in connection with sensitization to the hapten diphenylcyclopropenone (DPC). This CDR3 reads CASSYSITGTYGYTF. The CDR3 bases are TGTGCCAGCAGTTACTCGATTACAGGGACCTATGGCTACACCTTC.